This T cell receptor beta chain is drawn from a study of cytomegalovirus exposure and HLA in healthy donors. General study points: Among TCR beta chains of equal frequency, HLA-associated ones were more clonally expanded in a later analysis. A later analysis reported that several of the most significant clusters appeared to be linked to common viral pathogens, among them Epstein-Barr virus.

The PCR contained 60 Vbeta and 13 Jbeta primers. Profiled with immunoSEQ multiplex PCR; TCRdb holds only in-frame clones, not every one. Of under 200,000 clones in the sample, roughly 80% were seen once. Trimming at V came to 8 bases and at J to 4 bases, leaving 6 bases not matched to a gene. The V gene's germline CDR1 is LNHDA and CDR2 SQIVND (reference sequence). The CDR3 length is 14 residues. Regarding this clone: Its antigen is still unknown.

The chain uses TRBV19 and TRBJ1-2, with 11 bases aligning to TRBD1. The source of this sequence is a woman between 50 and 59 years old in good health and CMV-seronegative. What was sequenced was PBMCs. This CDR3 reads CASRLGQGVYGYTF. DNA of the CDR3: TGTGCCAGTCGTCTGGGACAGGGGGTCTATGGCTACACCTTC.